Below, 18 T cell receptor beta chains from the same sample are listed, as sequenced in a study of blood T cell repertoires in COVID-19. This table comes from immunoSEQ multiplex PCR, and its TCRdb copy is limited to in-frame clones, with some not included. The profile shows about 160,000 clones, 75% to 90% of them singletons. Sequenced: peripheral blood. The receptors stem from a woman in her fifties or sixties with acute or convalescent COVID-19.

CDR3: CASSKQGDSSPLHF. DNA of the CDR3: TGTGCCAGTAGTAAACAGGGGGACAGTTCACCCCTCCACTTT. This chain uses TRBV19 with TRBJ1-6, with TRBD1 matching 8 bases. There are 14 residues in the CDR3. The J segment lost 9 bases and the V segment lost 4 bases, leaving 5 bases of the junction unmatched. The germline V gene encodes CDR1 LNHDA and CDR2 SQIVND (reference sequence).

This chain joins TRBV30 and TRBJ1-2; TRBD1 might be the D (6 bases). This CDR3 has 14 residues. Germline lookup yields CDR1 GTSNPN and CDR2 SVGIG (reference sequence). Trimming removed 0 bases at V and 3 bases at J, with 11 bases between. CDR3 sequence: CAWSVAGADYGYTF. The CDR3, as DNA: TGTGCCTGGAGTGTGGCAGGGGCGGACTATGGCTACACCTTC.

This clone was observed a few times. The V gene is TRBV7-9, the J gene TRBJ1-1; D not certain. The CDR3 has 16 amino acids. Trimming cost V 5 bases and J 5 bases, with 21 bases left between them. Germline CDR1 reads SEHNR; CDR2 reads FQNEAQ (reference sequence). Here the CDR3 reads CASSTRKGGGKTEAFF. CDR3 in DNA: TGTGCCAGCAGCACCCGAAAAGGAGGCGGTAAGACTGAAGCTTTCTTT. The variable domain in full, with the rest retrieved from reference TRBV7-9 and TRBJ1-1, is DTGVSQNPRHKITKRGQNVTFRCDPISEHNRLYWYRQTLGQGPEFLTYFQNEAQLEKSRLLSDRFSAERPKGSFSTLEIQRTEQGDSAMYLCASSTRKGGGKTEAFFGQGTRLTVV.

The chain couples TRBV3-1 (or the pseudogene TRBV3-2) to TRBJ2-5; 7 positions match TRBD1. The CDR3 has 15 residues. The trim removed 2 bases at V and 5 bases at J, leaving 8 bases unmatched. Germline assignment: CDR1 LGHDT and CDR2 YNNKEL (reference sequence). The CDR3 spells CASSQRTGRQETQYF. The CDR3 DNA is TGTGCCAGCAGCCAACGGACAGGCCGTCAGGAGACCCAGTACTTC.

The chain carries TRBV3-1 (or the pseudogene TRBV3-2) and TRBJ2-7, with D possibly being TRBD1 (5 bases). Trimming pared 1 base from V and 4 bases from J, leaving 11 bases between. Per germline, CDR1 LGHDT and CDR2 YNNKEL (reference sequence). This CDR3 contains 14 residues. CDR3 residues: CASSQGTPRYEQYF. CDR3 nucleotides: TGTGCCAGCAGCCAAGGGACACCACGGTACGAGCAGTACTTC.

The chain has TRBV6-2 or TRBV6-3 and TRBJ1-2; 9 bases match TRBD1. This CDR3 is built from 13 residues. The junction had 1 base not matched to a gene; V was cut back by 6 bases and J by 2 bases. Germline values: CDR1 MNHEY, CDR2 SVGEGT. In nucleotides, the CDR3 is TGTGCCAGCAGCGGGACAGGGAACTATGGCTACACCTTC. Translating gives CASSGTGNYGYTF.

The chain has TRBV28 and TRBJ2-7; D not resolved. V was clipped by 8 bases and J by 0 bases, with 11 bases between them. CDR3 length: 13 residues. Germline CDR1 is MDHEN and CDR2 is SYDVKM. The CDR3 reads CASFQADSYEQYF. CDR3 in DNA: TGTGCCAGCTTTCAGGCAGACTCCTACGAGCAGTACTTC.

This chain connects TRBV10-2 to TRBJ2-3; D ambiguous. Trimming left V 6 bases short and J 2 bases short, with 12 bases between. Germline V gene sequence: CDR1 WSHSY, CDR2 SAAADI. The CDR3 contains 14 residues. The CDR3 loop is CASRGRPHTDTQYF. As DNA, the CDR3 is TGCGCCAGCAGGGGCCGCCCCCACACAGATACGCAGTATTTT.

The genes are TRBV4-1 and TRBJ2-7, with D tentatively TRBD1 (6 bases). The ends were cut back, 6 bases at V and 5 bases at J, with 20 bases in the middle. This CDR3 is built from 15 residues. Per the germline V gene, CDR1 is MGHRA and CDR2 is YSYEKL. This chain's CDR3 is CASSKEVRGTHEQYF. In nucleotides, the CDR3 is TGCGCCAGCAGTAAAGAGGTCAGGGGAACCCACGAGCAGTACTTC.

The chain employs TRBV29-1 and TRBJ2-2; D might be TRBD2 (6 bases). The V gene's germline CDR1 is SQVTM and CDR2 ANQGSEA. The CDR3 is made up of 11 amino acids. CDR3 coding DNA: TGCAGTACGGGGGTAACCGGGGAGCTGTTTTTT. Translation: CSTGVTGELFF.

The chain employs TRBV7-2 and TRBJ1-2; 8 bases match TRBD1. The CDR3 has 16 amino acids. Germline CDR1 and CDR2: SGHTA and FQGNSA. The V gene end was trimmed by 1 base and the J gene end by 8 bases; junction bases not matched to a gene: 12. The CDR3 loop reads CASSLGTGLLRGGYTF. The CDR3 DNA sequence: TGTGCCAGCAGCTTAGGGACAGGGCTCCTGAGGGGGGGCTACACCTTC.

V is TRBV19 and J is TRBJ2-3, with 15 bases fitting TRBD2. The CDR3 extends over 17 amino acids. After removal of 3 bases from V and 4 bases from J, the junction contained 5 bases not matched to a gene. Germline assignment: CDR1 LNHDA and CDR2 SQIVND (reference sequence). CDR3: CASSMGLAGGDADTQYF. In nucleotides, the CDR3 is TGTGCCAGTAGTATGGGACTAGCGGGGGGCGACGCAGATACGCAGTATTTT.

The rearrangement links TRBV25-1 to TRBJ2-3; D perhaps matches TRBD2 (5 bases). The CDR3 is made up of 16 amino acids. Per the germline V gene, CDR1 is MGHDK and CDR2 is SYGVNS. V lost 2 bases and J 2 bases, leaving 14 bases between the germline ends. The CDR3 here is CASSETGTRPTDTQYF. DNA of the CDR3: TGTGCCAGCAGTGAAACGGGCACTAGGCCCACAGATACGCAGTATTTT.

This rearrangement joins TRBV7-9 to TRBJ2-7, with 9 bases that match TRBD1. Germline CDR1 is SEHNR and CDR2 is FQNEAQ (reference sequence). This CDR3 comprises 14 residues. V lost 3 bases to trimming and J lost 6 bases; unmatched junction nucleotides: 6. For the CDR3, the DNA is TGTGCCAGCAGCTTTCCCGGGACAGGGACCGAGCAGTACTTC. Translated, it gives CASSFPGTGTEQYF.

This clone showed up just a few times. This rearrangement joins TRBV4-1 to TRBJ1-2, with unresolved D. Trimming took off 1 base at V and 5 bases at J, with 8 bases between the two ends. The V gene's germline CDR1 is MGHRA and CDR2 YSYEKL. The CDR3 spans 13 residues. CDR3 region: CASSQVTTYGYTF. The DNA for the CDR3 is TGCGCCAGCAGCCAAGTCACGACATATGGCTACACCTTC.

This clone was seen once. This chain uses TRBV19 with TRBJ2-7, with D possibly being TRBD1 (6 bases). Germline assignment: CDR1 LNHDA and CDR2 SQIVND (reference sequence). The V and J ends lost 4 bases and 4 bases respectively, with 14 bases between them. This CDR3 spans 14 amino acids. In DNA form, the CDR3 reads TGTGCCAGTAGTACACAGACAGGTTCTTACGAGCAGTACTTC. This gives the protein CASSTQTGSYEQYF.

This chain joins TRBV18 and TRBJ1-2; 7 bases match TRBD1. This CDR3 is built from 14 residues. Germline values: CDR1 KGHSH, CDR2 LQKENI. Trimming removed 3 bases from V and 8 bases from J; junction bases left unmatched: 9. The CDR3 protein is CASSPQGVSMGYTF. The CDR3 DNA is TGTGCCAGCTCACCTCAGGGGGTGAGTATGGGCTACACCTTC.

The CDR3: CASSIDLGQNYGYTF. CDR3 bases: TGTGCCAGTAGTATAGATCTGGGCCAAAACTATGGCTACACCTTC. This rearrangement joins TRBV19 to TRBJ1-2; no clear D gene. Trimming took off 0 bases at V and 2 bases at J, with 10 bases between the two ends. The CDR3 sequence is 15 residues long. Germline CDR1 LNHDA, CDR2 SQIVND (reference sequence).